The 4 T cell receptor beta chains in this list originate from one sample, sequenced in a study of cytomegalovirus exposure and HLA in healthy donors. PCR amplification relied on 60 Vbeta primers (plus 13 Jbeta primers). Produced via immunoSEQ multiplex PCR; TCRdb's table is partial and in-frame only. The table has a few hundred thousand clones, approximately 80% seen once; the top ten hold roughly 0.3%. Material for sequencing was PBMCs. All receptors derive from a girl aged 2-15 years in good health and CMV-seronegative.

This chain connects TRBV7-9 to TRBJ2-5; 10 nucleotides line up with TRBD1. The last part of the DNA fits TRBJ2-7 better; the J call may be wrong. Germline V lookup: CDR1 SEHNR, CDR2 FQNEAQ (reference sequence). CDR3 length: 14 amino acids. CDR3 loop: CASSLTGGYREQYF. In DNA, the CDR3 is TGTGCCAGCAGCCTGACAGGGGGCTATCGCGAGCAGTACTTC.

The chain uses TRBV27 and TRBJ2-1; a weak D match, TRBD2 (5 bases). Germline V CDR1 and CDR2: MNHEY, SMNVEV (reference sequence). Trimming removed 3 bases from V and 4 bases from J, with 13 bases in between. The CDR3 length is 15 residues. The CDR3 DNA is TGTGCCAGCAGTTTTCGTCTAGCCGAATACAATGAGCAGTTCTTC. Its translation: CASSFRLAEYNEQFF.

The gene calls are TRBV25-1 and TRBJ1-5; no definite D call. Looked up from germline, CDR1 is MGHDK and CDR2 is SYGVNS. The CDR3 loop spans 15 amino acids. Between the trimmed V and J ends, which lost 1 base and 3 bases, there was a span of 10 bases. As DNA, the CDR3 is TGTGCCAGCAGTGAATCTGCGGTAGACAATCAGCCCCAGCATTTT. This sequence encodes CASSESAVDNQPQHF.

CDR3 nucleotide sequence: TGCGCCAGCAGCCTACAGGGATTAGGTCAGCCCCAGCATTTT. It translates to CASSLQGLGQPQHF. The chain uses TRBV4-1 and TRBJ1-5; D might be TRBD1 (6 bases). The CDR3 is 14 amino acids. Germline-derived CDR1 and CDR2 are MGHRA and YSYEKL. Trimming shortened V by 4 bases and J by 6 bases, and 13 bases separated the two germline ends.